Detailed here is one T cell receptor (beta chain). These data originate in a study of blood T cell repertoires in COVID-19. The wider study: Some COVID-19 samples were acute and others convalescent; all came from the United States, Italy and Spain. Sources were T cells, B-cell-depleted T cells, or PBMCs; the material itself was cDNA or gDNA.

Methods used by the authors: Estimation of nucleated cell counts was performed using reference gene primer amplification. Using immunoSEQ multiplex PCR, the repertoire was profiled, and TCRdb retains in-frame clones only, with some absent. V and J calls and clone size are as listed in that table; D and trimming were resolved from the DNA. Of 110,000 to 150,000 clones in the sample, 85% to 90% were seen once. This receptor was obtained from a man in his 60s with active or convalescent COVID-19. The sample was peripheral blood.

CDR3 DNA: TGCGCCAGCAGCCAATTTATAGCAGGGATCCAAGAGACCCAGTACTTC. Its translation is CASSQFIAGIQETQYF. The chain links TRBV4-1 to TRBJ2-5; D perhaps matches TRBD1 (5 bases). The length of the CDR3 is 16 residues. Germline assignment: CDR1 MGHRA and CDR2 YSYEKL. Trimming removed 2 bases from V and 1 base from J, with 14 bases in between.